This T cell receptor (beta chain) was captured in a study of control samples from healthy donors and cancer patients. With 5 bases removed from V and 0 bases from J, the gap between germline ends came to 11 bases. CDR1 is SNHLY, CDR2 FYNNEI, per germline. The CDR3 contains 16 residues. Assay used: immunoSEQ multiplex PCR; TCRdb lists only in-frame clones, some missing. In the table there are about 85,000 clones, roughly nine tenths of which are singletons. The V call is TRBV2, the J call TRBJ2-6, with D possibly TRBD1 on 6 matching bases. The receptor was derived from a woman in her sixties or seventies in good health. Sequencing was performed on blood. The CDR3 loop is CASSRTVSSGANVLTF. The CDR3 DNA is TGTGCCAGCAGTCGGACAGTTAGCTCTGGGGCCAACGTCCTGACTTTC.